This T cell receptor beta chain was captured in a study of blood T cell repertoires in COVID-19. Across the whole study: Acute and convalescent COVID-19 samples came from the United States, Italy and Spain.

The CDR3 sequence is 14 residues long. V was pared by 3 bases and J by 8 bases, with 17 bases between. CDR1 and CDR2 (germline): SGDLS, YYNGEE. The method was immunoSEQ multiplex PCR; TCRdb's version includes in-frame clones alone and lacks a portion of them. The sample includes about 280,000 clones, just under 90% of them seen just once. The TCR originated in a woman in her thirties with COVID-19, enrolled during active disease. The sample was peripheral blood. The V gene is TRBV9, the J gene TRBJ1-2, with D possibly TRBD1 on 5 matching bases. CDR3 DNA sequence: TGTGCCAGCAGCGGAGCCTCGGGGGTTTACGGCTACACCTTC. This translates into CASSGASGVYGYTF.